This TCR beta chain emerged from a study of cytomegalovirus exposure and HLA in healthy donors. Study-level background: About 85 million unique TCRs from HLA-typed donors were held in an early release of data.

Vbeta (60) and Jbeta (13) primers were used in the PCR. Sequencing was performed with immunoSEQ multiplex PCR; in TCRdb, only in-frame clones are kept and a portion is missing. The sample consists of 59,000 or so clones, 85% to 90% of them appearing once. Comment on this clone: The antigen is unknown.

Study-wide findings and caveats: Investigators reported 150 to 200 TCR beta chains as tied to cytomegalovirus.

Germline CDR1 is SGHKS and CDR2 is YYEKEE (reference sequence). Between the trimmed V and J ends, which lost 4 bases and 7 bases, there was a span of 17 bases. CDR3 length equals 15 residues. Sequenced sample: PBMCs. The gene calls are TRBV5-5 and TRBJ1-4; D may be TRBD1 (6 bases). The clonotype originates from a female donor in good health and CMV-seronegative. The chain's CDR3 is CASSPGGGASEKLFF. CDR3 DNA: TGTGCCAGCAGCCCCGGCGGGGGGGCGTCTGAAAAACTGTTTTTT.